Sequencing of this T cell receptor beta chain was carried out in a study of STAT5B mutations in CD4+ large granular lymphocyte leukemia. At the level of the study: Healthy donors showed HLA-associated enrichment of the CDR3 'QG' motif.

Clones were sequenced by immunoSEQ multiplex PCR, and TCRdb holds only the in-frame ones, with some missing. This sample has around 24,000 clones; 60% to 80% occur once, and the top ten carry about a tenth. As concerns this clone: Its target is not known.

Notes on the study in general: Top patient clones used TRBV06 genes more often: 8/27 versus 2/35 in controls. Approximately 25% of private leukemic clonotypes occurred rarely in other patients' non-leukemic repertoires. Patient CD4-sorted repertoires looked more clonal than healthy CD4+ repertoires, even without putative leukemic clones.

Trimming removed 1 base from V and 5 bases from J; junction bases left unmatched: 3. This CDR3 spans 15 amino acids. Germline assignment: CDR1 SGHNT and CDR2 YYREEE (reference sequence). The source of this sequence is a human donor in good health. The V and J genes are TRBV5-4 and TRBJ2-1, with 10 bases lining up with TRBD1. Sequencing input: CD4+ T cells from blood buffy coats. In DNA form, the CDR3 reads TGTGCCAGCAGCTTGAGGACAGGGGGTCACAATGAGCAGTTCTTC. Residues: CASSLRTGGHNEQFF.